Listed below are T cell receptor beta chains from one sample, sequenced in a study of shared clonotypes between healthy human individuals. Here immunoSEQ multiplex PCR was the method, and the copy in TCRdb shows in-frame clones only, minus some. Of 1.6 million or so clones in the sample, approximately 96% were seen once. Sequencing was performed on naive CD4+ T cells sorted from blood. These receptors were taken from a man younger than 40 in good health. Both conserved end residues are part of each CDR3. Each record gives: D gene, J gene, clone size, V gene, CDR3 DNA, CDR3 protein. The D gene is left open where the match is weak. Size is omitted from some rows. Given values are once, few, many or a class for expanded clones.

D gene: NA
J gene: TRBJ1-3
clone size: NA
V gene: TRBV2
CDR3 DNA: TGTGCCAGCAGTGTCGACAGAAGCTCTGGAAACACCATATATTTT
CDR3 protein: CASSVDRSSGNTIYF

D gene: TRBD1
J gene: TRBJ2-7
clone size: NA
V gene: TRBV28
CDR3 DNA: TGTGCCAGCGGACGGGACAGGGCCTACGAGCAGTACTTC
CDR3 protein: CASGRDRAYEQYF

D gene: NA
J gene: TRBJ2-7
clone size: NA
V gene: TRBV11-2
CDR3 DNA: TGTGCCAGCAGCACCCGAACCTACGAGCAGTACTTC
CDR3 protein: CASSTRTYEQYF

D gene: TRBD1
J gene: TRBJ2-4
clone size: once
V gene: TRBV2
CDR3 DNA: TGTGCCAGCAGAGACAGGGGAGACATTCAGTACTTC
CDR3 protein: CASRDRGDIQYF

D gene: NA
J gene: TRBJ1-2
clone size: NA
V gene: TRBV6-1
CDR3 DNA: TGTGCCAGCAGTGGCCCCACCCAGGGACCCTATGGCTACACCTTC
CDR3 protein: CASSGPTQGPYGYTF

D gene: NA
J gene: TRBJ2-1
clone size: NA
V gene: TRBV6-5
CDR3 DNA: TGTGCCAGCAGTTATTCCGGTGAGCAGTTCTTC
CDR3 protein: CASSYSGEQFF

D gene: NA
J gene: TRBJ2-4
clone size: NA
V gene: TRBV7-9
CDR3 DNA: TGTGCCAGCAGCGCCTCAAAAAACATTCAGTACTTC
CDR3 protein: CASSASKNIQYF

D gene: TRBD2
J gene: TRBJ2-1
clone size: NA
V gene: TRBV28
CDR3 DNA: TGTGCCAGCGCAAGCGGGAGGGCCCGGAGCTCCTACAATGAGCAGTTCTTC
CDR3 protein: CASASGRARSSYNEQFF

D gene: NA
J gene: TRBJ1-1
clone size: NA
V gene: TRBV10-3
CDR3 DNA: TGTGCCATCAGTCAGGACCCCATCATGAACACTGAAGCTTTCTTT
CDR3 protein: CAISQDPIMNTEAFF

D gene: NA
J gene: TRBJ2-5
clone size: NA
V gene: TRBV10-3
CDR3 DNA: TGTGCCATCAGAGGGAGCAGGGATGAGACCCAGTACTTC
CDR3 protein: CAIRGSRDETQYF

D gene: TRBD1
J gene: TRBJ2-5
clone size: NA
V gene: TRBV7-6
CDR3 DNA: TGTGCCAGCAGCTCGACAGGGTACCAAGAGACCCAGTACTTC
CDR3 protein: CASSSTGYQETQYF

D gene: TRBD1
J gene: TRBJ2-1
clone size: NA
V gene: TRBV2
CDR3 DNA: TGTGCCAGCAGCACGGACAGGGGGCGACCAAGCTCCTACAATGAGCAGTTCTTC
CDR3 protein: CASSTDRGRPSSYNEQFF

D gene: NA
J gene: TRBJ1-4
clone size: NA
V gene: TRBV11-2
CDR3 DNA: TGTGCCAGCAGCTTTCTTACCAGGGCTAATGAAAAACTGTTTTTT
CDR3 protein: CASSFLTRANEKLFF

D gene: TRBD2
J gene: TRBJ2-1
clone size: NA
V gene: TRBV7-6
CDR3 DNA: TGTGCCAGCAGCTTAGAAAGACTAGCGGGGTCCTACAATGAGCAGTTCTTC
CDR3 protein: CASSLERLAGSYNEQFF

D gene: TRBD1
J gene: TRBJ2-2
clone size: NA
V gene: TRBV27
CDR3 DNA: TGTGCCAGCAGTCTGACAGGGGGTCTTAACACCGGGGAGCTGTTTTTT
CDR3 protein: CASSLTGGLNTGELFF

D gene: NA
J gene: TRBJ2-3
clone size: NA
V gene: TRBV9
CDR3 DNA: TGTGCCAGCAGCGGAAAGACAGTCCTAAGGACAGATACGCAGTATTTT
CDR3 protein: CASSGKTVLRTDTQYF